This section outlines one TCR beta chain sequence together with its context. Its antigen is not identified. Assay used: immunoSEQ multiplex PCR; TCRdb lists only in-frame clones, some missing. The data contain tens of thousands of clones, approximately 90% of them singletons. The data were taken from a study of T cell responses to AZD1222 COVID-19 vaccine. Study overall: Doses given second, at about 4 or about 12 weeks, were pooled.

Overall study findings and caveats: Following two doses of AZD1222, Spike-specific TCR breadth and depth rose.

This TCR was sampled from an adult in good health. The material was peripheral blood, obtained on day 0 of AZD1222 vaccination.

CDR3 residues: CASSSPNAGTDYEQYF. DNA of the CDR3: TGTGCCAGCAGTTCACCTAATGCCGGGACAGACTACGAGCAGTACTTC. The chain is built from TRBV28 and TRBJ2-7; 7 bases align to TRBD1. Germline loops: CDR1 MDHEN, CDR2 SYDVKM. V dropped 4 bases and J dropped 3; count of bases not matched to a gene: 12. The CDR3 runs to 16 residues.